This T cell receptor beta chain was obtained from a study of immune cell composition in non-small cell lung cancer. Overall study results and limits: Tumour-reactive clones were not shown to match dominant in vivo tumour clones.

Comment on this clone: What it binds is unknown.

Germline CDR1 reads WSHSY; CDR2 reads SAAADI. There are 15 residues in the CDR3. TCRdb keeps only in-frame clones here, not all; method: immunoSEQ multiplex PCR. Of about 3,400 clones in the sample, 65% to 70% were seen once. Normal lung was sampled as far from the tumour as possible, at least 3 cm. The sequenced sample was non-adjacent lung tissue. The chain employs TRBV10-2 and TRBJ2-2, with D perhaps matching TRBD2 (6 bases). The TCR sequence derives from a human donor with non-small cell lung cancer. The CDR3, as DNA: TGCGCAGCGAGAGTAGGAGGGACGAGCGCCGGGGAGCTGTTTTTT. Amino acid sequence: CAARVGGTSAGELFF.